These 8 T cell receptor beta chains were sequenced from one sample in a study of vaccination and CD4 T cells after COVID-19. Treatment indicated: approximately nine-day PBMC culture with coronavirus spike peptide pools or control peptides (ViraFEST assay). No antigen has been assigned to these receptors. Sequencing of DNA taken from cultured CD4+ T cells relied on the Oncomine TCR Beta short-read assay. TCRdb reanalysed the PCR reads using MiXCR and keeps one entry per CDR3 protein. The sample holds about 14,000 distinct CDR3 sequences, roughly 29% seen once. The input for sequencing was CD4+ T cells from blood, cultured in vitro, taken before SARS-CoV-2 vaccination. Receptors originate from a human donor who received a COVID-19 vaccine.

By share, this clonotype counts as medium-sized. The genes are TRBV15 and TRBJ2-2; D is uncertain. In germline, CDR1 is LNHNV, CDR2 YYDKDF (reference sequence). V was cut by 5 bases and J by 0 bases, with 7 bases left in between. This CDR3 region has 14 residues. The CDR3 is CATSLTPNTGELFF. In DNA, the CDR3 is TGTGCCACCAGCCTGACACCGAACACCGGGGAGCTGTTTTTT. Filled out from reference TRBV15 and TRBJ2-2, the complete variable domain reads DAMVIQNPRYQVTQFGKPVTLSCSQTLNHNVMYWYQQKSSQAPKLLFHYYDKDFNNEADTPDNFQSRRPNTSFCFLDIRSPGLGDTAMYLCATSLTPNTGELFFGEGSRLTVL.

A few counts support this clonotype. This chain joins TRBV20-1 and TRBJ1-1; D is ambiguous. V was cut by 6 bases and J by 4 bases, with 15 bases left in between. The CDR3 runs to 13 residues. Germline V gene lookup returns CDR1 DFQATT and CDR2 SNEGSKA (reference sequence). This CDR3 reads CSASAGYGTEAFF. The CDR3 nucleotides are TGCAGTGCAAGCGCGGGGTATGGCACTGAAGCTTTCTTT.

This clonotype has more than one count but fewer than ten. The rearrangement joins TRBV24-1 to TRBJ2-1; D not resolved. The CDR3 contains 13 residues. CDR1 and CDR2 from the germline V gene are KGHDR and SFDVKD. Trimming took off 8 bases at V and 4 bases at J, with 11 bases between the two ends. In DNA form, the CDR3 reads TGTGCCACCAATGGGCAGAATTACAATGAGCAGTTCTTC. As protein: CATNGQNYNEQFF.

This rearrangement joins TRBV2 to TRBJ1-2, with a tentative D call TRBD1 (5 bases). With 3 bases removed from V and 8 bases from J, the gap between germline ends came to 16 bases. CDR1 and CDR2 (germline): SNHLY, FYNNEI. This CDR3 region has 14 residues. CDR3 nucleotides: TGTGCCAGCAGTGATCGGGGGGACGTAGGAGGCTACACCTTC. Protein: CASSDRGDVGGYTF.

DNA of the CDR3: TGTGCCAGCAGCTCGACAGGGAGTCAGGTCTATGGCTACACCTTC. Amino acid sequence: CASSSTGSQVYGYTF. The chain has TRBV5-6 and TRBJ1-2; 7 nucleotides align to TRBD1. CDR3 length equals 15 residues. J lost 4 bases, V lost 3 bases, and 9 bases had no gene match. CDR1 SGHDT and CDR2 YYEEEE come from the germline V gene.

A few counts support this clonotype. V is TRBV5-8 and J is TRBJ2-3; D might be TRBD1 (6 bases). V gave up 4 bases and J gave up 0 bases, with 12 bases separating them. Germline V gives CDR1 SGHTS, CDR2 YDEGEE. This CDR3 is 15 amino acids long. The CDR3: CASSLRTASTDTQYF. The CDR3 bases are TGTGCCAGCAGCCTACGGACAGCTAGCACAGATACGCAGTATTTT. Filled out from reference TRBV5-8 and TRBJ2-3, the complete variable domain reads EAGVTQSPTHLIKTRGQQATLRCSPISGHTSVYWYQQALGLGLQFLLWYDEGEERNRGNFPPRFSGRQFPNYSSELNVNALELEDSALYLCASSLRTASTDTQYFGPGTRLTVL.

CDR3 sequence (DNA): TGTGCCAGTAGCAAGGAACTGGGCCAGGGACATGGCTACACCTTC. Translated: CASSKELGQGHGYTF. V usage is TRBV19 and J usage is TRBJ1-2; D may be TRBD1 (5 bases). The CDR3 loop spans 15 amino acids. Trimming shortened V by 6 bases and J by 6 bases, and 20 bases separated the two germline ends. CDR1 and CDR2 (germline): LNHDA, SQIVND (reference sequence).

V and J are TRBV20-1 and TRBJ2-7; TRBD1 matches at 7 bases. The CDR3 extends over 15 amino acids. J was trimmed by 2 bases and V by 3 bases; bases with no gene match: 10. Germline CDR1 DFQATT, CDR2 SNEGSKA (reference sequence). For the CDR3, the DNA is TGCAGTGCTAGGAGATCCAGGGGGAAAACCTACGAGCAGTACTTC. This translates into CSARRSRGKTYEQYF.